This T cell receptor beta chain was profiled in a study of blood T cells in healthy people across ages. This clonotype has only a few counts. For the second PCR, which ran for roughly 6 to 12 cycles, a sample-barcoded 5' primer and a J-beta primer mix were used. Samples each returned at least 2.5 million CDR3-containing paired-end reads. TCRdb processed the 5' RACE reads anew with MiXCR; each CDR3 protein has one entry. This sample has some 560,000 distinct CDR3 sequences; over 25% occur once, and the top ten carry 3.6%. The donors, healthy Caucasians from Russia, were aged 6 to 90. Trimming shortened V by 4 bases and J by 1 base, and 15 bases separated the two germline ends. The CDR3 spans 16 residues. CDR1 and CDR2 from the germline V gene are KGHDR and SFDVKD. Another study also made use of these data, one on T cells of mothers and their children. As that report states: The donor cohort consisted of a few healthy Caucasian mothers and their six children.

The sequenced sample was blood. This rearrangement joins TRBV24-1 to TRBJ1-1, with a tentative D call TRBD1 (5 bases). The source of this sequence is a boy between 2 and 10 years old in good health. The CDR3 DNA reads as TGTGCCACCAGTGAACTCGGACAATCAGGGAACACTGAAGCTTTCTTT. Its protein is CATSELGQSGNTEAFF.